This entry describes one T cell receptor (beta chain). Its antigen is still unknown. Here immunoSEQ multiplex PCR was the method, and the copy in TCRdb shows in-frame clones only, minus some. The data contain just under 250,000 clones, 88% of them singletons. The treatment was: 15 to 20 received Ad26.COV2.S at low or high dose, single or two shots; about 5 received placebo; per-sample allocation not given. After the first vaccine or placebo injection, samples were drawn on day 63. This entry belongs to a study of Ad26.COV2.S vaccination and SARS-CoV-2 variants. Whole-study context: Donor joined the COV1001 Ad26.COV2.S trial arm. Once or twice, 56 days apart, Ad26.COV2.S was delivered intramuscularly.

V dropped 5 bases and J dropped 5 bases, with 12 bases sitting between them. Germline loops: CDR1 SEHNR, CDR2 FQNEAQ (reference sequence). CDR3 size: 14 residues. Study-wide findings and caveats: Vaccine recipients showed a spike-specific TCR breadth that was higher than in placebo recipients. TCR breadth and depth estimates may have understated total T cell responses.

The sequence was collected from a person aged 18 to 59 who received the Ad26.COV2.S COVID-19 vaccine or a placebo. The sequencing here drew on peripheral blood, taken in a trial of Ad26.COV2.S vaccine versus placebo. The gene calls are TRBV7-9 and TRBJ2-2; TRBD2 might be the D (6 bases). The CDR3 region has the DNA TGTGCCAGCAGCCCGGGAGTTCGGACCGGGGAGCTGTTTTTT. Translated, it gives CASSPGVRTGELFF. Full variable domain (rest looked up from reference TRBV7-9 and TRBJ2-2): DTGVSQNPRHKITKRGQNVTFRCDPISEHNRLYWYRQTLGQGPEFLTYFQNEAQLEKSRLLSDRFSAERPKGSFSTLEIQRTEQGDSAMYLCASSPGVRTGELFFGEGSRLTVL.